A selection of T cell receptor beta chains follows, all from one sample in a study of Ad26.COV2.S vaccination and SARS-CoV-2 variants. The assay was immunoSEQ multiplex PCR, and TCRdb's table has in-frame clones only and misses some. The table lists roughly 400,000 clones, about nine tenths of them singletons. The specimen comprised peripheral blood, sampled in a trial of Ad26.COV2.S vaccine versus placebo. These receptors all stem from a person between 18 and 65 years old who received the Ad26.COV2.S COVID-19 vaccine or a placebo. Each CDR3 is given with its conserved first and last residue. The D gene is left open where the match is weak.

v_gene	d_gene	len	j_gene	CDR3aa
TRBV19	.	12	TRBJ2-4	CASSERPGIQYF
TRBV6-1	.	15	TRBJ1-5	CASSDESGGVQPQHF
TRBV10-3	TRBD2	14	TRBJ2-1	CAISNLAGDNEQFF
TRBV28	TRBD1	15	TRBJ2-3	CASSYTGASTDTQYF
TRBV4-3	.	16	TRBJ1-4	CASSQDGGKAVEKLFF
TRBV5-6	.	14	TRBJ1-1	CASSLVRGVGEAFF
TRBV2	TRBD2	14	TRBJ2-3	CASRGGTSGGTQYF
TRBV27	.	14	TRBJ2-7	CASSLYGTLHEQYF
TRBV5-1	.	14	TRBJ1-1	CASSSSGANTRAFF
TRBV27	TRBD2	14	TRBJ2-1	CASLAGGPRDEQFF
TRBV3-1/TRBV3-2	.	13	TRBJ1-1	CASSQVRRAEAFF
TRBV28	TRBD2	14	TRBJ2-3	CASSWTSVTDTQYF
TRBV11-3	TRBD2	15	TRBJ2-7	CASTIGSGRPYEQYF
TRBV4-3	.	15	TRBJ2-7	CASSQDNYPTYEQYF
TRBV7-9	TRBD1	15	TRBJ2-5	CASSSHRGHQETQYF
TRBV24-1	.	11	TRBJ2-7	CATSDFYEQYF
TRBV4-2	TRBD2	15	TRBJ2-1	CASSQEWGGRNEQFF
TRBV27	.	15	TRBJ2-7	CASSRRGRAPYEQYF
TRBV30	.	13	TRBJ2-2	CAWSVGSTGELFF
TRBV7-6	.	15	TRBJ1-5	CASSLGIGGNQPQHF
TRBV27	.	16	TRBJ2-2	CASRRAPRTNTGELFF
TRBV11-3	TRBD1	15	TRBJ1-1	CASSLEGQANTEAFF
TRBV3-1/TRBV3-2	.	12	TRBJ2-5	CASSQDKGAQYF
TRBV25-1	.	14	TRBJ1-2	CASSPGGAGEGYTF
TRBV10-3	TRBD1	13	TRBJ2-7	CAIRPGQSYEQYF
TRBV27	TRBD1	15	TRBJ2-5	CASRRIGQGQETQYF
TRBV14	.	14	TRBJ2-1	CASSQGLVGNEQFF
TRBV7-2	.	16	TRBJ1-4	CASSLVPGRLSEKLFF
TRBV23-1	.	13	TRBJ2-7	CASSQFRRYEQYF
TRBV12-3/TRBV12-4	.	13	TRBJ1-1	CASSIRANTEAFF
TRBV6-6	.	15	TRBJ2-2	CASSYWDVNTGELFF
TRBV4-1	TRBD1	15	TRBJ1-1	CASSQEGTVNTEAFF
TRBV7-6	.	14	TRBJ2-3	CASSLEAATDTQYF
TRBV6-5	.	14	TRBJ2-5	CASSYGQFQETQYF
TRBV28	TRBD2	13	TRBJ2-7	CATLGRASYEQYF
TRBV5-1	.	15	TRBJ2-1	CASSSAGRNYNEQFF
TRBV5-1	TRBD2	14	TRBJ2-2	CASSLGLATGELFF
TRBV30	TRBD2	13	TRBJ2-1	CALGLAGGYEQFF
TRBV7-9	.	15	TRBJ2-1	CASSFKQTSYNEQFF
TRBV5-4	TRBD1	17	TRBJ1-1	CASSKGTGGIGDTEAFF
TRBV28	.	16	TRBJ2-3	CASSLTDRAVTDTQYF
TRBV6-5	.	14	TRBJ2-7	CASSPLASMGEQYF
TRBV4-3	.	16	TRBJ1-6	CASSQDGALGNSPLHF
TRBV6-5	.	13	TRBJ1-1	CASRTRGNTEAFF
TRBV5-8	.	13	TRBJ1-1	CASSKVGNTEAFF
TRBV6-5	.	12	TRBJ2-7	CATADAMYEQYF
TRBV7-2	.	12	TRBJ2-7	CASSREGYEQYF
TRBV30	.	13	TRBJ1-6	CAWSVLGLRALHF
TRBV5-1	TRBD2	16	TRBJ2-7	CASSPGLAGGPYEQYF
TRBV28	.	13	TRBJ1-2	CASSPRGYYGYTF
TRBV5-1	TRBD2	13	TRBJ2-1	CASTIAGLNEQFF
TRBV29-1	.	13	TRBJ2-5	CSVEDGEVETQYF
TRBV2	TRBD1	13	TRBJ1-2	CASTGGPNYGYTF
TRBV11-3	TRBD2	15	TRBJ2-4	CTSSSGLAGGNIQYF
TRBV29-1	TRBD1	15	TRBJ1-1	CSVLGTAKMNTEAFF
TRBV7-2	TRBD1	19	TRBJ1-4	CASSKIQGARFSTNEKLFF
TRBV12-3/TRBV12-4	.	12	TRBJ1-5	CASNRASQPQHF
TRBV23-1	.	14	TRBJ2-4	CASGREKVKNIQYF